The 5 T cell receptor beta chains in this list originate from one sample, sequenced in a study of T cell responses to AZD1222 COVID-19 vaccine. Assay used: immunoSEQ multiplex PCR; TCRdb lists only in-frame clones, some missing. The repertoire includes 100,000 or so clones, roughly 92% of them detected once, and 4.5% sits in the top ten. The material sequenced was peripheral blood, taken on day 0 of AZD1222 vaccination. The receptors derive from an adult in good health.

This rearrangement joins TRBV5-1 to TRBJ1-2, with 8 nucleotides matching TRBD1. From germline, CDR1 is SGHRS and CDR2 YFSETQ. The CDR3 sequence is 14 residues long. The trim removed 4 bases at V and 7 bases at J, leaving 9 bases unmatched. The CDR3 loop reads CASSPGGGLAGYTF. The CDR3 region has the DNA TGCGCCAGCAGCCCAGGGGGCGGGTTGGCTGGCTACACCTTC.

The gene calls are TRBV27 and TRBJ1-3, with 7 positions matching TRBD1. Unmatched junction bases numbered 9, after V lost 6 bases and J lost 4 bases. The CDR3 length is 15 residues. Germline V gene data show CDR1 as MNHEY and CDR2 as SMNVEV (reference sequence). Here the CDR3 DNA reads TGTGCCAGCAGACCCGCCGGGACAGCCGGAAACACCATATATTTT. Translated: CASRPAGTAGNTIYF.

The CDR3 DNA follows: TGTGCCAGCACCCGAACCATTAACAATGAGCAGTTCTTC. Protein: CASTRTINNEQFF. V gene TRBV6-5 combines with J gene TRBJ2-1, with unresolved D. The V end was cut by 7 bases, the J end by 5 bases, with 12 bases between. This CDR3 region has 13 residues. Per germline, CDR1 MNHEY and CDR2 SVGAGI.

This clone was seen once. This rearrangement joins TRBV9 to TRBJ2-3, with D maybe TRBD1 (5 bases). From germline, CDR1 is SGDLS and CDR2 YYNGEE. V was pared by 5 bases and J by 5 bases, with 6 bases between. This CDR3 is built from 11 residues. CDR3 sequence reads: CASSQGDTQYF. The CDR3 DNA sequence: TGTGCCAGCAGTCAGGGAGATACGCAGTATTTT.

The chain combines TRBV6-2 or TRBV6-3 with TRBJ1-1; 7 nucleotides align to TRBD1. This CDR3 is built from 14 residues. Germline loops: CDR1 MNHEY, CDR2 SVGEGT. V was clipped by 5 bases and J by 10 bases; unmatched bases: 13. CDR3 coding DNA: TGTGCCAGCAGTGAGACAGGGTCGCAATTAGCAGCTTTCTTT. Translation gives CASSETGSQLAAFF.